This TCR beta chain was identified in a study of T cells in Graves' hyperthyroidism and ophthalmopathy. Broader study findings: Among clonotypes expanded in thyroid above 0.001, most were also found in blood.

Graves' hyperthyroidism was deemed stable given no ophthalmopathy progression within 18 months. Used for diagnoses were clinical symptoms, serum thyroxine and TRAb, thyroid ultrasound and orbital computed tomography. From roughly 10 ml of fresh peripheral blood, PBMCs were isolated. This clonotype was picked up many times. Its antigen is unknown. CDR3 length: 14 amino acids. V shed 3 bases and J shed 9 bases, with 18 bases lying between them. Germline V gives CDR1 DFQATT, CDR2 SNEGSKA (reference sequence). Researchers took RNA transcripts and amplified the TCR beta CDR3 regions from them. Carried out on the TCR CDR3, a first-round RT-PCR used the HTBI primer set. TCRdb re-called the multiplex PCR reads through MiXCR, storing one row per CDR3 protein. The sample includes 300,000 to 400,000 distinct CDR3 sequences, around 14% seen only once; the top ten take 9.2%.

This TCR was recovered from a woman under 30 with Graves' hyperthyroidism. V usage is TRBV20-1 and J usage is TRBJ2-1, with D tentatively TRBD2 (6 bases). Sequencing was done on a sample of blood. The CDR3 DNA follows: TGCAGTGCTAGGGTCGGCGGGACCGCCGGTGAGCAGTTCTTC. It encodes CSARVGGTAGEQFF.